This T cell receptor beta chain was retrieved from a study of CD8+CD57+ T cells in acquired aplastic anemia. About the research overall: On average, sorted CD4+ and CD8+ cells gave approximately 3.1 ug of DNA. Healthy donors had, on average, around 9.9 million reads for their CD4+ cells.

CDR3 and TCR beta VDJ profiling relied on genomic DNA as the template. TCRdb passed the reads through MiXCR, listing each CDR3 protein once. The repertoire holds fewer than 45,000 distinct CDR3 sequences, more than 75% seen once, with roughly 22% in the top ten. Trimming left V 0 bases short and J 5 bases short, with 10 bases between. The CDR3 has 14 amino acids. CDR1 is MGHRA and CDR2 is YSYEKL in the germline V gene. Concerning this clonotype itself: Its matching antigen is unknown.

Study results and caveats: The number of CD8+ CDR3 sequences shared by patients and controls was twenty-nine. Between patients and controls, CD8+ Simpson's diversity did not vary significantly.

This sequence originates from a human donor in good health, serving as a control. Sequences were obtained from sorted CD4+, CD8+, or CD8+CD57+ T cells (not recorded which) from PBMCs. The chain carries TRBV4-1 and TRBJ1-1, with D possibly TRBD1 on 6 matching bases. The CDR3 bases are TGCGCCAGCAGCCAAGATCAGGGGCTTACTGAAGCTTTCTTT. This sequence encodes CASSQDQGLTEAFF.